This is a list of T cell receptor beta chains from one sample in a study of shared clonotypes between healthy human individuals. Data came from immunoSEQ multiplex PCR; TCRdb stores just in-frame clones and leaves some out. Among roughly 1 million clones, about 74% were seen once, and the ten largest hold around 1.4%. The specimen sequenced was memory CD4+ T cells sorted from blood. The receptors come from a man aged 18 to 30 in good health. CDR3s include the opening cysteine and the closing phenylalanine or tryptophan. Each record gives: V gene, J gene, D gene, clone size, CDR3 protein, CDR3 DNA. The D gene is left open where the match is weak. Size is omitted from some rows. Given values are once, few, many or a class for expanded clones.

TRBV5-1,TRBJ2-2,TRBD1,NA,CASSSGPQGASTGELFF,TGCGCCAGCAGCTCGGGTCCTCAGGGGGCGAGCACCGGGGAGCTGTTTTTT
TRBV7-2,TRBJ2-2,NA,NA,CASRTPLEFGELFF,TGTGCCAGCAGGACCCCGCTTGAGTTCGGGGAGCTGTTTTTT
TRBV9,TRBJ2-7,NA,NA,CASSVELGAVEQYF,TGTGCCAGCAGCGTAGAGTTGGGGGCGGTCGAGCAGTACTTC
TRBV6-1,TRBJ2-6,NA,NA,CAIRQAASGANVLTF,TGTGCCATCCGACAGGCTGCGTCTGGGGCCAACGTCCTGACTTTC
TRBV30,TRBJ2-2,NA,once,CAWSRHTGELFF,TGTGCCTGGAGTAGGCACACCGGGGAGCTGTTTTTT
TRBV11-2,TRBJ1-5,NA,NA,CVSSLAANQPQHF,TGTGTCAGCAGCTTAGCGGCCAATCAGCCCCAGCATTTT
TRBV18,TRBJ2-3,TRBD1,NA,CASSPTGGPLPDTQYF,TGTGCCAGCTCCCCGACAGGGGGCCCTCTGCCAGATACGCAGTATTTT
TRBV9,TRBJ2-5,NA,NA,CASSVRPERETQYF,TGTGCCAGCAGCGTAAGGCCAGAAAGAGAGACCCAGTACTTC
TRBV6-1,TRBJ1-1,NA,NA,CASSVTSGAFF,TGTGCCAGCAGTGTCACTTCTGGAGCTTTCTTT
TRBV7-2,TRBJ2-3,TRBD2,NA,CASSLRRPSGRGADTQYF,TGTGCCAGCAGCTTAAGGCGTCCTAGCGGGAGGGGGGCAGATACGCAGTATTTT
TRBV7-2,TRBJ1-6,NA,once,CASSLGTLGRSPLHF,TGTGCCAGCAGCTTAGGGACCCTTGGAAGATCACCCCTCCACTTT
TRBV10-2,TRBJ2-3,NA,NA,CASSFVGGSDTQYF,TGCGCCAGCAGTTTCGTGGGGGGCAGTGATACGCAGTATTTT
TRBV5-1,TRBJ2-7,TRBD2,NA,CASSTSGGADEQYF,TGCGCCAGCAGCACAAGCGGGGGGGCCGACGAGCAGTACTTC
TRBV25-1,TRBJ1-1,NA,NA,CASSDIGAANTEAFF,TGTGCCAGCAGTGATATCGGCGCAGCCAACACTGAAGCTTTCTTT
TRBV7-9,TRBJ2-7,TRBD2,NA,CASSFGLAGDEQYF,TGTGCCAGCAGCTTTGGCCTAGCGGGAGACGAGCAGTACTTC
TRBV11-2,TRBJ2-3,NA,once,CASSPEGLTDTQYF,TGTGCCAGCAGCCCAGAGGGACTCACGGATACGCAGTATTTT
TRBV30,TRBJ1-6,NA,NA,CAWTTGGGGSPLHF,TGTGCCTGGACCACAGGTGGTGGGGGATCACCCCTCCACTTT
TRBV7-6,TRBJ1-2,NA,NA,CASSFVEGDGYTF,TGTGCCAGTAGCTTTGTGGAGGGCGATGGCTACACCTTC
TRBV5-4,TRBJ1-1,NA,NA,CASSPDLRGLGQNTEAFF,TGTGCCAGCAGCCCTGACCTTCGAGGTTTGGGACAGAACACTGAAGCTTTCTTT
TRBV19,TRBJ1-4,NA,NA,CASSIPAGWGTNEKLFF,TGTGCCAGTAGTATCCCCGCAGGGTGGGGGACTAATGAAAAACTGTTTTTT
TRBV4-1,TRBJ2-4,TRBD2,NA,CASSPGLAGGLAKNIQYF,TGCGCCAGCAGCCCGGGACTAGCGGGAGGGCTAGCCAAAAACATTCAGTACTTC
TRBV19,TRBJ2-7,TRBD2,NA,CASSSAAGVSEQYF,TGTGCCAGTAGCTCCGCCGCGGGAGTAAGCGAGCAGTACTTC
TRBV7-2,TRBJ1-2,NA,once,CASSPGARGYTF,TGTGCCAGCAGCCCAGGGGCACGAGGCTACACCTTC
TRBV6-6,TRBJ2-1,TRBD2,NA,CASSYSGRDEQFF,TGTGCCAGCAGTTACTCGGGGAGGGATGAGCAGTTCTTC
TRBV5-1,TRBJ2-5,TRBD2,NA,CASSRTLADQETQYF,TGCGCCAGCAGCAGAACCCTAGCGGACCAAGAGACCCAGTACTTC
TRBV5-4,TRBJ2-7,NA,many,CASSPIFGGSYEQYF,TGTGCCAGCAGCCCGATATTCGGCGGTTCCTACGAGCAGTACTTC
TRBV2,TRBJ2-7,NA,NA,CASERNGDWVGYEQYF,TGTGCCAGTGAAAGGAACGGGGATTGGGTCGGCTACGAGCAGTACTTC